The 30 T cell receptor beta chains in this list originate from one sample, sequenced in a study of OX40 agonist ivuxolimab in advanced cancers. Some clones are missing from TCRdb's copy, which holds only in-frame ones; the method was immunoSEQ multiplex PCR. The data hold over 50,000 clones, with approximately 86% observed a single time. Here the sequenced sample was CD4+ or CD8+ T cells sorted from blood, taken in a trial of the OX40 agonist ivuxolimab. The origin of the receptors is an adult with an advanced solid tumor such as melanoma, head and neck, liver or kidney cancer.

V is TRBV15 and J is TRBJ2-6; no clear D. The CDR3 contains 17 residues. CDR1 and CDR2 (germline): LNHNV, YYDKDF (reference sequence). With 0 bases removed from V and 4 bases from J, the gap between germline ends came to 13 bases. The CDR3 DNA reads as TGTGCCACCAGCAGAGAGTTGGTCGTTTCCGGGGCCAACGTCCTGACTTTC. Translating it yields CATSRELVVSGANVLTF.

The genes are TRBV7-2 and TRBJ1-1; tentative D call: TRBD1 (5 bases). Germline CDR1 reads SGHTA; CDR2 reads FQGNSA. The CDR3 is 13 residues long. Trimming shortened V by 4 bases and J by 1 base, and 7 bases separated the two germline ends. The CDR3 loop is CASSSQGNTEAFF. CDR3 DNA sequence: TGTGCCAGCAGCTCTCAGGGGAACACTGAAGCTTTCTTT. The whole variable domain, filled in from reference TRBV7-2 and TRBJ1-1, reads GAGVSQSPSNKVTEKGKDVELRCDPISGHTALYWYRQSLGQGLEFLIYFQGNSAPDKSGLPSDRFSAERTGGSVSTLTIQRTQQEDSAVYLCASSSQGNTEAFFGQGTRLTVV.

The chain combines TRBV5-1 with TRBJ2-2; no clear D gene. This CDR3 has 15 amino acids. Germline V lookup: CDR1 SGHRS, CDR2 YFSETQ. Trimming removed 7 bases at V and 6 bases at J, with 19 bases between. The CDR3 here is CASCPPGSPSGELFF. CDR3 DNA sequence: TGCGCCAGCTGTCCTCCCGGGTCCCCATCCGGGGAGCTGTTTTTT.

This clone occurred once. This chain links TRBV29-1 with TRBJ1-1, with D perhaps TRBD1 (5 bases). The CDR3 sequence is 12 residues long. From germline, CDR1 is SQVTM and CDR2 ANQGSEA. V was trimmed by 3 bases and J by 2 bases, leaving 7 bases between them. This chain's CDR3 is CSVDRANTEAFF. DNA of the CDR3: TGCAGCGTTGACAGGGCTAACACTGAAGCTTTCTTT.

This rearrangement joins TRBV5-1 to TRBJ1-1, with D maybe TRBD1 (5 bases). CDR1 is SGHRS, CDR2 YFSETQ, per germline. The CDR3 totals 15 residues. V lost 4 bases, J lost 2 bases, and 15 bases lay in between. CDR3 sequence: CASSMGTGLNTEAFF. Here the CDR3 DNA reads TGCGCCAGCAGCATGGGGACGGGGTTAAACACTGAAGCTTTCTTT.

J is TRBJ1-6 and V is TRBV30; D ambiguous. Trimming stripped 0 bases from V and 6 bases from J, with 12 bases between. CDR1 and CDR2 (germline): GTSNPN, SVGIG (reference sequence). The CDR3 consists of 15 residues. CDR3 nucleotides: TGTGCCTGGAGTGTCTGGAAGAGTTCTAATTCACCCCTCCACTTT. Its protein is CAWSVWKSSNSPLHF.

CDR3 bases: TGTGCCAGCAGCCCGAGGGCCTGGGGTTCACCCCTCCACTTT. It specifies CASSPRAWGSPLHF. The chain uses TRBV11-3 and TRBJ1-6; no clear D. The CDR3 totals 14 residues. Germline V gene sequence: CDR1 SGHNT, CDR2 YENEEA. V lost 5 bases, J lost 9 bases, and 14 bases lay in between.

This chain uses TRBV10-1 with TRBJ2-5; maybe TRBD2 (6 bases). The CDR3 totals 12 residues. In germline, CDR1 is WNHNN, CDR2 SYGVQD (reference sequence). Trimming pared 0 bases from V and 13 bases from J, leaving 12 bases between. The CDR3 nucleotides read TGCGCCAGCAGTGAGTCGAGGCGGGGCTGGTACTTC. Translating it yields CASSESRRGWYF.

The chain recombines TRBV28 with TRBJ2-5; 9 bases agree with TRBD1. With V trimmed by 4 bases and J by 2 bases, 11 bases remained unmatched. CDR1 is MDHEN, CDR2 SYDVKM, per germline. The CDR3 is 17 amino acids. For the CDR3, the DNA is TGTGCCAGCAGTTCCCCCGGGACAGGGTTGGGTCAAGAGACCCAGTACTTC. As protein: CASSSPGTGLGQETQYF.

In this sample, this clone turned up once. The V and J genes are TRBV27 and TRBJ2-1; D remains unclear. Germline CDR1 reads MNHEY; CDR2 reads SMNVEV (reference sequence). Trimming shortened V by 5 bases and J by 4 bases, and 15 bases separated the two germline ends. CDR3 length equals 15 residues. CDR3 sequence reads: CASSPEMGSYNEQFF. The CDR3 coding sequence is TGTGCCAGCAGTCCAGAAATGGGTTCTTACAATGAGCAGTTCTTC.

V is TRBV7-8 and J is TRBJ1-1; a possible D gene is TRBD1 (6 bases). CDR1 is SGHVS and CDR2 is FQNEAQ in the germline V gene. The length of the CDR3 is 15 residues. With 0 bases removed from V and 1 base from J, the gap between germline ends came to 9 bases. CDR3 in amino acids: CASSLARGRNTEAFF. The CDR3, as DNA: TGTGCCAGCAGCTTAGCCAGGGGAAGGAACACTGAAGCTTTCTTT.

V gene TRBV9 combines with J gene TRBJ1-1; perhaps TRBD1 as D (5 bases). The CDR3 runs to 14 residues. Trimming took off 0 bases at V and 4 bases at J, with 10 bases between the two ends. CDR1 is SGDLS, CDR2 YYNGEE, per germline. The CDR3, as DNA: TGTGCCAGCAGCGTAGCACAGGTGGGCACTGAAGCTTTCTTT. Protein: CASSVAQVGTEAFF.

The chain links TRBV4-1 to TRBJ1-1, with 7 bases fitting TRBD1. The CDR3 has 19 residues. Germline CDR1 and CDR2: MGHRA and YSYEKL. V shed 3 bases, J shed 4 bases, and the junction held 20 bases outside the gene matches. In DNA form, the CDR3 reads TGCGCCAGCAGCCACCCATCTGGGCGCGGTGAGGGGGCGGTCACTGAAGCTTTCTTT. Amino acids: CASSHPSGRGEGAVTEAFF.

The chain employs TRBV5-1 and TRBJ2-5; 8 bases map to TRBD2. V was clipped by 0 bases and J by 0 bases; unmatched bases: 1. This CDR3 has 15 amino acids. Germline CDR1 SGHRS, CDR2 YFSETQ. The CDR3 DNA follows: TGCGCCAGCAGCTTGGATAGCGGGAACCAAGAGACCCAGTACTTC. This encodes CASSLDSGNQETQYF.

Comment on this clone: At one end the junction does not follow the germline gene, possibly because of a read error. The chain uses TRBV29-1 and TRBJ1-3, with D unresolved. The CDR3 spans 11 residues. Per germline, CDR1 SQVTM and CDR2 ANQGSEA. The CDR3 region has the DNA TGCAGCGTTGAAGATCGTCCGGCACCCTCTTTT. Encoded protein: CSVEDRPAPSF.

This chain connects TRBV18 to TRBJ2-3; D tentatively fits TRBD1 or TRBD2 (7 bases each). Trimming shortened V by 1 base and J by 3 bases, and 11 bases separated the two germline ends. Germline V CDR1 and CDR2: KGHSH, LQKENI. This CDR3 contains 15 residues. The CDR3 DNA follows: TGTGCCAGCTCACCACGTCAGGGGGGGACAGATACGCAGTATTTT. This codes for CASSPRQGGTDTQYF.

In DNA, the CDR3 is TGTGCCAGCAGTCTCGGGAACACCTACGAGCAGTACTTC. It yields the protein CASSLGNTYEQYF. The chain combines TRBV2 with TRBJ2-7, with D perhaps TRBD2 (5 bases). CDR1 is SNHLY and CDR2 is FYNNEI in the germline V gene. This CDR3 region has 13 residues. Trimming left V 5 bases short and J 2 bases short, with 10 bases between.

J is TRBJ2-1 and V is TRBV6-1; 12 bases line up with TRBD2. The CDR3 runs 12 residues. From germline, CDR1 is MNHNS and CDR2 SASEGT. CDR3 DNA: TGTAAACTAGCGGGAGGTCGCAATGAGCAGTTCTTC. Protein: CKLAGGRNEQFF.

V and J are TRBV29-1 and TRBJ1-1; D perhaps matches TRBD1 (6 bases). Trimming left V 7 bases short and J 1 base short, with 16 bases between. This CDR3 region has 14 residues. Germline CDR1 SQVTM, CDR2 ANQGSEA. CDR3 in amino acids: CSAAPPGQNTEAFF. The CDR3 coding sequence is TGCAGCGCTGCCCCCCCGGGACAGAACACTGAAGCTTTCTTT.

The V and J genes are TRBV9 and TRBJ2-5, with 8 bases that match TRBD1. Germline V gene lookup returns CDR1 SGDLS and CDR2 YYNGEE. With 3 bases clipped from V and 5 bases from J, the junction kept 6 bases outside the gene matches. There are 14 residues in the CDR3. CDR3 in amino acids: CASSGPGGFETQYF. CDR3 DNA: TGTGCCAGCAGCGGGCCAGGGGGCTTCGAGACCCAGTACTTC.

This chain uses TRBV7-3 with TRBJ2-1, with TRBD1 as a possible D gene (6 bases). Germline CDR1 reads SGHTA; CDR2 reads FQGTGA. This CDR3 has 15 amino acids. The ends were cut back, 2 bases at V and 5 bases at J, with 13 bases in the middle. CDR3 sequence: CASSLEGTYNNEQFF. CDR3 DNA sequence: TGTGCCAGCAGCTTAGAAGGGACATACAACAATGAGCAGTTCTTC.

The chain combines TRBV7-2 with TRBJ2-1; D is uncertain. Trimming cost V 4 bases and J 9 bases, with 13 bases left between them. The length of the CDR3 is 13 residues. Germline-derived CDR1 and CDR2 are SGHTA and FQGNSA. The CDR3 protein is CASSSPQVPEQFF. The DNA for the CDR3 is TGTGCCAGCAGCTCCCCCCAGGTTCCTGAGCAGTTCTTC.

The CDR3 coding sequence is TGTGCCAGCAGGGACCGGGACAGCAGCCTTTATGGCTACACCTTC. Protein: CASRDRDSSLYGYTF. The chain has TRBV2 and TRBJ1-2; TRBD1 matches 7 bases. The CDR3 runs 15 residues. CDR1 is SNHLY, CDR2 FYNNEI, per germline. V shed 6 bases and J 5 bases; nucleotides not matched to a gene: 12.

This clone came up a few times. V is TRBV18 and J is TRBJ2-7; tentative D call: TRBD1 (5 bases). The CDR3 is 15 amino acids. The germline gives CDR1 KGHSH, CDR2 LQKENI. V was shortened by 4 bases and J by 7 bases, with 20 bases between the two germline ends. The CDR3 region is CASSLESGQSNEQYF. In DNA, the CDR3 is TGTGCCAGCTCACTGGAGTCAGGGCAGTCAAATGAGCAGTACTTC.

The chain recombines TRBV5-1 with TRBJ2-6; D remains unclear. Germline V gives CDR1 SGHRS, CDR2 YFSETQ. Trimming removed 0 bases at V and 2 bases at J, with 6 bases between. The CDR3 is made up of 15 amino acids. DNA for the CDR3: TGCGCCAGCAGCTTGGGTTCGACTGGGGCCAACGTCCTGACTTTC. Encoded protein: CASSLGSTGANVLTF.

This clone was observed a handful of times. This sequence joins TRBV18 and TRBJ2-7, with 11 positions matching TRBD1. The CDR3 covers 16 residues. The germline V gene encodes CDR1 KGHSH and CDR2 LQKENI. Trimming removed 5 bases from V and 6 bases from J; junction bases left unmatched: 12. In nucleotides, the CDR3 is TGTGCCAGCTCAAACTCCCCCGGACAGGGGGCTGGCGAGCAGTACTTC. This codes for CASSNSPGQGAGEQYF.

The chain links TRBV18 to TRBJ2-2, with D maybe TRBD2 (6 bases). V lost 1 base and J 4 bases, leaving 16 bases between the germline ends. The CDR3 runs 17 residues. CDR1 is KGHSH, CDR2 LQKENI, per germline. The CDR3 DNA reads as TGTGCCAGCTCACCACTGCATGTATGGAGGGCCACCGGGGAGCTGTTTTTT. It is translated as CASSPLHVWRATGELFF.

This chain uses TRBV28 with TRBJ1-1; tentative D call: TRBD1 (6 bases). CDR1 is MDHEN, CDR2 SYDVKM, per germline. Trimming stripped 8 bases from V and 5 bases from J, with 21 bases between. This CDR3 has 15 amino acids. The CDR3 bases are TGTGCCAGCCCACCGGGGGGCGCTCAGGGGACTGAAGCTTTCTTT. Its protein is CASPPGGAQGTEAFF.

The rearrangement links TRBV6-6 to TRBJ2-7; 7 bases are shared with TRBD1. J was trimmed by 7 bases and V by 5 bases; bases with no gene match: 17. The CDR3 extends over 16 amino acids. In germline, CDR1 is MNHNY, CDR2 SVGAGI (reference sequence). This chain's CDR3 is CASSQSLRGSMGEQYF. The CDR3 DNA sequence: TGTGCCAGCAGTCAGAGCCTCAGGGGGAGCATGGGAGAGCAGTACTTC.

The genes are TRBV4-1 and TRBJ1-2; D remains unclear. V shed 1 base and J shed 4 bases, with 10 bases lying between them. Per germline, CDR1 MGHRA and CDR2 YSYEKL. CDR3 length: 14 residues. The CDR3 reads CASSQVNSVYGYTF. CDR3 DNA: TGCGCCAGCAGCCAAGTCAACAGCGTCTATGGCTACACCTTC.